The next 22 T cell receptor beta chains were all read from a single sample in a study of cytomegalovirus exposure and HLA in healthy donors. PCR employed 60 Vbeta and 13 Jbeta primers. TCRdb's table, derived via immunoSEQ multiplex PCR, lists solely in-frame clones and lacks some. There are 100,000 to 150,000 clones in the sample, with more than 1.5% held by the top ten. Material for sequencing was PBMCs. Source of these receptors: a young man in good health and CMV-seronegative.

This rearrangement joins TRBV6-5 to TRBJ2-3; maybe TRBD2 (6 bases). The CDR3 has 15 amino acids. CDR1 MNHEY and CDR2 SVGAGI come from the germline V gene. Trimming removed 6 bases from V and 2 bases from J, with 15 bases in between. CDR3 in DNA: TGTGCCAGCAGCTCCGGCGGGGCCCCCACAGATACGCAGTATTTT. It codes for CASSSGGAPTDTQYF.

V is TRBV4-3 and J is TRBJ2-2; D gene ambiguous. Trimming pared 4 bases from V and 6 bases from J, leaving 18 bases between. Per germline, CDR1 LGHNA and CDR2 YSLEER. The CDR3 has 16 amino acids. The DNA of the CDR3 is TGCGCCAGCAGCCGACCAGAGCAACGAGGAGCCGGGGAGCTGTTTTTT. This sequence encodes CASSRPEQRGAGELFF.

The chain couples TRBV29-1 to TRBJ1-4; perhaps TRBD1 as D (5 bases). Germline CDR1 reads SQVTM; CDR2 reads ANQGSEA. This CDR3 has 16 amino acids. V dropped 6 bases and J dropped 0 bases, with 17 bases sitting between them. Here the CDR3 reads CSVTGGRRATNEKLFF. DNA of the CDR3: TGCAGCGTCACGGGGGGAAGGCGTGCAACTAATGAAAAACTGTTTTTT. The complete variable domain, with remaining parts taken from reference TRBV29-1 and TRBJ1-4, reads SAVISQKPSRDICQRGTSLTIQCQVDSQVTMMFWYRQQPGQSLTLIATANQGSEATYESGFVIDKFPISRPNLTFSTLTVSNMSPEDSSIYLCSVTGGRRATNEKLFFGSGTQLSVL.

About this clone: Because the CDR3 is missing its conserved closing phenylalanine or tryptophan, this is likely a read error. The DNA is left out, because the CDR3 cannot be placed on it with certainty; the CDR3 is given as TCRdb lists it. The chain recombines TRBV27 with TRBJ1-1; the DNA was not used to check the table's D call, TRBD1. Germline lookup yields CDR1 MNHEY and CDR2 SMNVEV (reference sequence). The CDR3 is 13 residues long, counting both termini. The CDR3 loop reads CASSSRQGAPPRV.

V and J are TRBV7-3 and TRBJ2-1; TRBD1 agrees at 7 bases. This CDR3 is built from 14 residues. J was trimmed by 6 bases and V by 6 bases; bases with no gene match: 8. Looked up from germline, CDR1 is SGHTA and CDR2 is FQGTGA. The CDR3 DNA sequence: TGTGCCAGCAGAGGGGACAGTACAAGCAATGAGCAGTTCTTC. This sequence encodes CASRGDSTSNEQFF.

This chain links TRBV27 with TRBJ2-2; D perhaps matches TRBD2 (5 bases). Per the germline V gene, CDR1 is MNHEY and CDR2 is SMNVEV (reference sequence). V lost 5 bases to trimming and J lost 6 bases, with 13 bases between them. The CDR3 contains 14 residues. CDR3 nucleotide sequence: TGTGCCAGCAGTAACGGGATGAAGTCCGGGGAGCTGTTTTTT. This translates into CASSNGMKSGELFF.

The chain links TRBV10-3 to TRBJ1-6; the D is unclear. Germline CDR1 is ENHRY and CDR2 is SYGVKD. The CDR3 totals 15 residues. V dropped 6 bases and J dropped 5 bases, with 14 bases sitting between them. The CDR3 protein is CAIRYEGGNNSPLHF. CDR3 coding DNA: TGTGCCATCAGATACGAGGGCGGGAATAATTCACCCCTCCACTTT.

This chain uses TRBV11-2 with TRBJ2-1, with TRBD2 matching over 7 bases. The germline gives CDR1 SGHAT, CDR2 FQNNGV. Germline trimming cut 0 bases from V and 14 bases from J; bases unmatched to any gene: 7. The CDR3 is made up of 13 amino acids. The DNA for the CDR3 is TGTGCCAGCAGCTTAGATCGGCTAGCGGAAAAGTTCTTC. As protein: CASSLDRLAEKFF.

V is TRBV27 and J is TRBJ1-2; 11 bases line up with TRBD1. Germline loops: CDR1 MNHEY, CDR2 SMNVEV (reference sequence). J lost 5 bases, V lost 2 bases, and 7 bases had no gene match. The CDR3 has 16 amino acids. The CDR3 region is CASSLTRTGGGYGYTF. The CDR3 DNA sequence: TGTGCCAGCAGTTTAACCCGGACAGGGGGCGGATATGGCTACACCTTC.

This chain connects TRBV4-3 to TRBJ2-3; 8 positions match TRBD2. The CDR3 totals 18 residues. Germline-derived CDR1 and CDR2 are LGHNA and YSLEER. V dropped 1 base and J dropped 0; count of bases not matched to a gene: 9. The CDR3 region is CASSQGTQAGASTDTQYF. CDR3 bases: TGCGCCAGCAGCCAAGGCACCCAAGCGGGGGCCAGCACAGATACGCAGTATTTT.

The chain is built from TRBV16 and TRBJ1-3; 8 bases match TRBD1. V was pared by 3 bases and J by 4 bases, with 2 bases of the junction left unmatched. The germline CDR1 and CDR2 sequences are KGHSY and FQNENV. This CDR3 has 14 residues. This CDR3 reads CASSQQGAGNTIYF. CDR3 sequence (DNA): TGTGCCAGCAGCCAGCAGGGGGCCGGAAACACCATATATTTT.

This rearrangement joins TRBV30 to TRBJ1-5; 10 nucleotides match TRBD1. Looked up from germline, CDR1 is GTSNPN and CDR2 is SVGIG (reference sequence). This CDR3 has 14 residues. Trimming removed 5 bases from V and 1 base from J; junction bases left unmatched: 2. CDR3 amino acids: CAWDRGLSNQPQHF. The CDR3 coding sequence is TGTGCCTGGGACAGGGGGCTGAGCAATCAGCCCCAGCATTTT.

The chain uses TRBV5-1 and TRBJ2-1, with 9 bases lining up with TRBD2. Per the germline V gene, CDR1 is SGHRS and CDR2 is YFSETQ. The J segment lost 4 bases and the V segment lost 6 bases, leaving 11 bases of the junction unmatched. The CDR3 sequence is 16 residues long. Here the CDR3 DNA reads TGCGCCAGCACCCCGGGGGATAGCGGGAGTTACAATGAGCAGTTCTTC. It specifies CASTPGDSGSYNEQFF.

The chain recombines TRBV30 with TRBJ1-6; the D is unclear. The length of the CDR3 is 13 residues. Per the germline V gene, CDR1 is GTSNPN and CDR2 is SVGIG (reference sequence). V shed 4 bases and J shed 2 bases, with 6 bases lying between them. The CDR3 nucleotides are TGTGCCTGGAACGCGGCCTATAATTCACCCCTCCACTTT. Amino acids: CAWNAAYNSPLHF.

This chain links TRBV11-1 with TRBJ2-2, with 9 bases matching TRBD2. The V segment lost 1 base and the J segment 6 bases; nucleotides outside the gene matches: 6. The CDR3 has 16 amino acids. The germline V gene has CDR1 SGHAT and CDR2 FQDESV (reference sequence). The CDR3 bases are TGTGCCAGCAGCTTAGGGGTAGCGGGAGTGGCCGGGGAGCTGTTTTTT. Translated, it gives CASSLGVAGVAGELFF.

The chain couples TRBV2 to TRBJ2-3; TRBD1 matches at 11 bases. Germline CDR1 is SNHLY and CDR2 is FYNNEI. The CDR3 is 13 amino acids. V gave up 6 bases and J gave up 7 bases; unmatched junction bases: 3. This CDR3 reads CASRDRGRNTQYF. The CDR3, as DNA: TGTGCCAGCAGGGACAGGGGGCGGAATACGCAGTATTTT. The whole variable domain, filled in from reference TRBV2 and TRBJ2-3, reads EPEVTQTPSHQVTQMGQEVILRCVPISNHLYFYWYRQILGQKVEFLVSFYNNEISEKSEIFDDQFSVERPDGSNFTLKIRSTKLEDSAMYFCASRDRGRNTQYFGPGTRLTVL.

This CDR3 reads CASRSKAGHSYEQYF. In DNA form, the CDR3 reads TGTGCCAGTAGGTCGAAAGCGGGACACTCCTACGAGCAGTACTTC. The chain joins TRBV19 to TRBJ2-7; the D gene is possibly TRBD2 (7 bases). Germline assignment: CDR1 LNHDA and CDR2 SQIVND (reference sequence). Trimming removed 6 bases from V and 0 bases from J, with 15 bases in between. This CDR3 comprises 15 residues.

This chain connects TRBV29-1 to TRBJ1-6, with TRBD1 matching 8 bases. J gave up 4 bases and V 4 bases, and 9 bases lay outside the gene matches. Per the germline V gene, CDR1 is SQVTM and CDR2 is ANQGSEA. The CDR3 is 16 residues long. Here the CDR3 reads CSVAEDRGEYNSPLHF. In nucleotides, the CDR3 is TGCAGCGTTGCTGAAGACAGGGGCGAGTATAATTCACCCCTCCACTTT.

V gene TRBV28 combines with J gene TRBJ1-5, with D maybe TRBD1 (5 bases). The CDR3 runs to 16 residues. V shed 3 bases and J shed 7 bases, with 19 bases lying between them. CDR1 and CDR2 from the germline V gene are MDHEN and SYDVKM. CDR3 DNA sequence: TGTGCCAGCAGTTTCCAATTAGGGGCAGGGTACCAGCCCCAGCATTTT. Residues: CASSFQLGAGYQPQHF.

The chain employs TRBV29-1 and TRBJ2-7; 7 positions match TRBD1. The CDR3 runs 13 residues. Looked up from germline, CDR1 is SQVTM and CDR2 is ANQGSEA. Unmatched junction bases numbered 7, after V lost 4 bases and J lost 4 bases. CDR3: CSVVKGQKYEQYF. The DNA of the CDR3 is TGCAGCGTTGTAAAGGGACAGAAGTACGAGCAGTACTTC.

The V call is TRBV27, the J call TRBJ2-5; D not resolved. Deletions cut 0 bases from V and 1 base from J, with 6 bases between. Germline CDR1 is MNHEY and CDR2 is SMNVEV (reference sequence). The CDR3 length is 14 residues. The CDR3 loop is CASSLSPSQETQYF. In nucleotides, the CDR3 is TGTGCCAGCAGTTTATCCCCGTCCCAAGAGACCCAGTACTTC.

This chain connects TRBV7-2 to TRBJ2-2; no clear D. Trimming stripped 6 bases from V and 10 bases from J, with 15 bases between. This CDR3 has 13 residues. Germline CDR1 reads SGHTA; CDR2 reads FQGNSA. CDR3 bases: TGTGCCAGCAGTCGCGGTTCTTATGAGGAGCTGTTTTTT. Amino acid sequence: CASSRGSYEELFF.